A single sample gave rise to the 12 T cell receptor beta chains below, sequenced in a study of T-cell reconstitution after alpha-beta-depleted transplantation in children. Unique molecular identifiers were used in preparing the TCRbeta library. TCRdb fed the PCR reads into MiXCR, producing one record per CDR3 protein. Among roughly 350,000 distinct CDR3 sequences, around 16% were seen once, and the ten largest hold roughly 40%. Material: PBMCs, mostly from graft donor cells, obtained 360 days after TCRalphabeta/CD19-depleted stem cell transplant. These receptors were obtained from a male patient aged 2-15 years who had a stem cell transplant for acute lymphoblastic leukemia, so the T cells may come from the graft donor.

This CDR3 is CASSESGLRNEQFF. Here the CDR3 DNA reads TGCGCCAGCAGTGAGTCTGGACTTCGCAATGAGCAGTTCTTC. The J gene is TRBJ2-1, the V gene TRBV10-2; D perhaps matches TRBD2 (5 bases). CDR1 and CDR2 from the germline V gene are WSHSY and SAAADI. V was clipped by 0 bases and J by 6 bases, with 9 bases between them. The CDR3 loop spans 14 amino acids.

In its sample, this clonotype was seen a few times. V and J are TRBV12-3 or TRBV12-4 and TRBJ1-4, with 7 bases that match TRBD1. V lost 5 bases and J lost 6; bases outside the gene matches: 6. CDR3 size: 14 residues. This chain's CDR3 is CASSEGARYEKLFF. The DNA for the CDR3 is TGTGCCAGCAGTGAGGGGGCCCGTTATGAAAAACTGTTTTTT.

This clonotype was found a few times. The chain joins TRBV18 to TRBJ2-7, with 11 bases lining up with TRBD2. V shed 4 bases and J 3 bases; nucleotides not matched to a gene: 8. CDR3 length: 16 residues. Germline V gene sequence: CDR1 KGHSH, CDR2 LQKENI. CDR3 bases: TGTGCCAGCTCACGGATTAGCGGGAGGGCCGGCTACGAGCAGTACTTC. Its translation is CASSRISGRAGYEQYF.

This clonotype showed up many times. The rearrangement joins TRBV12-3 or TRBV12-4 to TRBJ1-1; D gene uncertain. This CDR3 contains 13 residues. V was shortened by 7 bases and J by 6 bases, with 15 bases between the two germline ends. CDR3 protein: CASNPTPSAEAFF. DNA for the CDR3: TGTGCCAGCAACCCGACCCCGAGCGCTGAAGCTTTCTTT.

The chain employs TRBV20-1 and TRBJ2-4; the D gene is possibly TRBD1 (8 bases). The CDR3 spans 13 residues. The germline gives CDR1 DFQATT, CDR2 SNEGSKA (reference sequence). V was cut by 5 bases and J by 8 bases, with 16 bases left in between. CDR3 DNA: TGCAGTGCTTACAGGGGGGGGCGGGACATTCAGTACTTC. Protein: CSAYRGGRDIQYF.

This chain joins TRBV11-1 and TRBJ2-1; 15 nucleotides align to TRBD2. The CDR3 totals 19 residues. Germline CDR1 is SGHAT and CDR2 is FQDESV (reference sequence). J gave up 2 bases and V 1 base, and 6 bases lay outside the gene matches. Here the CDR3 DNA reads TGTGCCAGCAGCTTAGTTGGGACTAGCGGGAGGCTAGCCTACAATGAGCAGTTCTTC. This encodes CASSLVGTSGRLAYNEQFF.

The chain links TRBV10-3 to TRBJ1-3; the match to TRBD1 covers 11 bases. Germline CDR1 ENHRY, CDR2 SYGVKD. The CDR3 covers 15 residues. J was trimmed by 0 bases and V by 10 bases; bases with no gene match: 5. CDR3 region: CATGQGGFSGNTIYF. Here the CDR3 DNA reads TGTGCCACGGGACAGGGGGGTTTCTCTGGAAACACCATATATTTT.

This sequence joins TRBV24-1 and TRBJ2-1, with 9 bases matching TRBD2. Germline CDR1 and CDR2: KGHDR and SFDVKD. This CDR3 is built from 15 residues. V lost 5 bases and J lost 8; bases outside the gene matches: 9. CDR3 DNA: TGTGCCACCAGTGTGGTTTTAGCGGGAGACGATGAGCAGTTCTTC. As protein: CATSVVLAGDDEQFF.

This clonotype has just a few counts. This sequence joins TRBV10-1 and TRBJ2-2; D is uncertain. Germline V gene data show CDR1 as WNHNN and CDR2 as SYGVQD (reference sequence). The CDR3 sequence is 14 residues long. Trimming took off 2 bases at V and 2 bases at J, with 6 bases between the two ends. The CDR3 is CASSEGPNTGELFF. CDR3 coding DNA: TGCGCCAGCAGTGAGGGTCCCAACACCGGGGAGCTGTTTTTT.

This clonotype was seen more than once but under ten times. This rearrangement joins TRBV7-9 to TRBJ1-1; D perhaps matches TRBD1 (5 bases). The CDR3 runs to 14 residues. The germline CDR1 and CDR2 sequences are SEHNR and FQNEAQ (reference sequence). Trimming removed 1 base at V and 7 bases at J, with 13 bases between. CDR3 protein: CASSLGVQGYEAFF. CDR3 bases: TGTGCCAGCAGCTTAGGTGTCCAGGGATATGAAGCTTTCTTT.

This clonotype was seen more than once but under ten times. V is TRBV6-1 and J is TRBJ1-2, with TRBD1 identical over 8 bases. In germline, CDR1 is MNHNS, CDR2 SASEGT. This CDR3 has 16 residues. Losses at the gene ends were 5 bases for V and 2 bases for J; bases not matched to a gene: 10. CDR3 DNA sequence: TGTGCCAGCAGTCGTCATCCAGGGGGCAGCAACTATGGCTACACCTTC. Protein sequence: CASSRHPGGSNYGYTF.

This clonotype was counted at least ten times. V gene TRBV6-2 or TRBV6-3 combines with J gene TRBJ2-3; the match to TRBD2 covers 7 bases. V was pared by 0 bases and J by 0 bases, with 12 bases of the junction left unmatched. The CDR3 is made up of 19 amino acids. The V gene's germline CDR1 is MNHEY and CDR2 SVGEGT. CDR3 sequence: CASSYSIRPGLPSTDTQYF. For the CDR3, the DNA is TGTGCCAGCAGTTACTCGATTCGTCCGGGACTACCCAGCACAGATACGCAGTATTTT.